This T cell receptor beta chain was observed in a study of blood T cells in healthy people across ages (dated by TCRdb to about 2015). Some background on the complete study: In model experiments, roughly one uniquely barcoded TCR beta cDNA molecule per two T cells was captured by template switching. The study analyzed two additional independent replicas of 1 million unique cDNA reads from the same blood draw for two donors, one aged 18 to 29 and one aged 80 or older. Four age groups were formed from the donors: young (average roughly 16 years), middle-aged (approximately 39), aged (roughly 59) and long-lived (approximately 80). To avoid experimental bias, donors of different ages were distributed randomly across sequencing lanes. Using deep sequencing normalized with unique cDNA molecular identifiers, the study measured how TCR beta repertoire diversity changes with age. Points the paper makes about the study in general: Total diversity estimates from one million sequenced T cells were considered lower bounds and underestimates. Since profiling was done on bulk unsorted PBMCs, naive and antigen-experienced compartments could not be conclusively compared. Observed TCR beta diversity per million T cells fell roughly linearly with age, and a significant reduction was already apparent by age roughly 40. There was a strong correlation between observed TCR beta diversity and the percentage of naive T cells measured by flow cytometry. Because donor CMV infection status was unknown, age-related changes in expanded clonotypes were potentially confounded. Compared with the aged group, the long-lived group had more naive CD4+ T cells, fewer expanded clones and increased TCR diversity, suggesting age selection.

The roughly 37 donors, aged about 6 to 95 years, were systemically healthy Caucasian individuals from Russia. Approximately 11 milliliters of peripheral blood were drawn from each donor into EDTA-treated Vacutainer tubes. Ficoll-Paque density-gradient centrifugation was used to isolate PBMCs, with at least 7 million obtained per sample. Trizol reagent was used to extract total RNA from PBMCs, with at least 6 micrograms per sample. Naive CD45RAhigh/CD27high T cell percentages were measured by flow cytometry on a PBMC aliquot from every donor. The method behind the library was 5' RACE. The instrument given in TCRdb is Illumina HiSeq 2500. A second PCR of roughly 7 to 11 cycles was run with a J-beta primer mix and a sample-barcoded 5' primer. Each TCR beta cDNA molecule received a unique molecular identifier from a template-switch 5' adaptor carrying 12 random nucleotides. At least 2.5 million CDR3-containing paired-end reads were obtained from each sample. All of the RNA was converted into first-strand cDNA using the Mint cDNA synthesis kit, with a TRBC-specific oligonucleotide serving as the primer. After uracil-DNA glycosylase treatment, a first 18-cycle PCR used universal primers M1SS and BC2_uni_R on all cDNA. The original pipeline was this. For normalization, 1 million high-quality reads, each with a distinct molecular identifier, were randomly selected from each sample. Reads with shared molecular identifiers were discarded instead of being binned into consensus sequences. CDR3 identification, clonotype clustering and error correction used MiTCR with a Q25 quality threshold and the strictest error-elimination algorithm. Lower-bound total TCR beta diversity was estimated with a nonparametric unseen species model using Euler transformation. The public sequencing data were trimmed at Q25 with fastp and processed into clonotypes with MiXCR by TCRdb, which kept only in-frame beta chains. Every distinct CDR3 protein forms one entry, paired with its most common genes and DNA. For this entry, the V and J calls and clone size follow TCRdb and not the study's own pipeline. The sample contains nearly 800,000 distinct CDR3 sequences, 45% to 70% of them found a single time. The top ten clones comprise 20% to 30% of the sample.

Its CDR3 holds 15 amino acids, cysteine through phenylalanine. Only the CDR3 DNA is retained, 45 bases long and in frame from the first base. V lost 0 bases and J lost 5 bases, and the count of bases not matched to a germline gene is 5. Based on the germline V gene, the CDR1 and CDR2 sequences are MGHRA and YSYEKL. About this clonotype: Its antigen specificity is not known. No base quality values were provided; no much bigger clone lies one nucleotide off.

This receptor was taken from a man aged 35 to 55 in good health. The chain is encoded by TRBV4-1 joined to TRBJ2-5, and TRBD1 aligns with 8 junction nucleotides. The source material was blood. The CDR3 is CASSQETGGVETQYF. The DNA sequence is as follows: TGCGCCAGCAGCCAAGAAACAGGGGGAGTGGAGACCCAGTACTTC.